The present entry profiles one T cell receptor (beta chain) with its context. Its matching antigen is unknown. This specimen belongs to a study of cytomegalovirus exposure and HLA in healthy donors. Both 60 Vbeta primers and 13 Jbeta primers went into the PCR. Sequencing used immunoSEQ multiplex PCR; TCRdb keeps in-frame clones, though not all of them. This table holds more than 45,000 clones. Study observations and caveats: Trimming of TCR beta V- and J-genes showed a link, identified in a later analysis, to a missense DCLRE1C variant. Per a later analysis, HLA-associated TCR beta chains showed more clonal expansion than other, equally common TCR beta chains. With DRB1 most and HLA-C fewest, TCR association rates differed between HLA loci in a later analysis.

The sequenced sample consisted of PBMCs. This clonotype originated in a woman aged 30 to 39 in good health and CMV-seropositive.

CDR3 region: CASMIRVSYNEQFF. The CDR3 DNA follows: TGTGCCAGCATGATCAGGGTCAGTTACAATGAGCAGTTCTTC. The chain uses TRBV7-9 and TRBJ2-1, with D possibly TRBD1 on 5 matching bases. CDR1 and CDR2 (germline): SEHNR, FQNEAQ (reference sequence). V lost 7 bases, J lost 4 bases, and 14 bases lay in between. The CDR3 is 14 residues long.